The following is a TCR beta chain sequence with its context. The record originates from a study of blood T cell repertoires in COVID-19. Study background: Researchers got acute and convalescent COVID-19 samples from the United States, Italy and Spain. Nucleic acid was either cDNA or gDNA, and it came from T cells, B-cell-depleted T cells, or PBMCs.

As originally analysed: Nucleated cell counts were estimated from reference gene primer amplification. Method: immunoSEQ multiplex PCR; TCRdb's copy keeps in-frame clones and lacks some. From that table come the V and J calls and clone size; the DNA was used to work out D and trimming. The data hold about 250,000 clones, with nearly 90% observed a single time. Trimming pared 0 bases from V and 5 bases from J, leaving 5 bases between. The CDR3 totals 13 residues. Per germline, CDR1 ENHRY and CDR2 SYGVKD. The genes are TRBV10-3 and TRBJ2-1, with D perhaps TRBD2 (5 bases). The clonotype originates from a man between 18 and 29 years old with active or convalescent COVID-19. Specimen: peripheral blood. CDR3 coding DNA: TGTGCCATCAGTGAGTCGGAGGACAATGAGCAGTTCTTC. Translation gives CAISESEDNEQFF.